Detailed here is one TCR beta chain. cDNA came from about 0.46 to 1 ug RNA primed by random hexamers. MiXCR, run by TCRdb on the immunoSEQ multiplex PCR reads, gives a single entry per CDR3 protein. The profile shows approximately 210,000 distinct CDR3 sequences, approximately 95% of them singletons. Sequencing of TCR beta drew on CD8+ and CD4+ T cells from blood. The data originate from a study of CD8 T cells in Susac syndrome. V dropped 1 base and J dropped 4 bases, with 8 bases sitting between them. Germline CDR1 GTSNPN, CDR2 SVGIG (reference sequence). The CDR3 length is 13 residues. Sequenced sample: CD4+ T cells from PBMCs. This TCR came from a human donor with multiple sclerosis. The chain couples TRBV30 to TRBJ1-5, with a possible D match to TRBD1 (6 bases). The CDR3 here is CAWSARGNQPQHF. DNA for the CDR3: TGTGCCTGGAGTGCGAGGGGGAATCAGCCCCAGCATTTT.